The 16 T cell receptor beta chains below were found in one sample sequenced in a study of blood T cell repertoires in COVID-19. Clones were read by immunoSEQ multiplex PCR, and TCRdb kept only the in-frame ones, dropping some. Among 650,000 to 800,000 clones listed, 75% to 90% were seen once. Sequencing was carried out using peripheral blood. The receptors here all came from a woman in her late teens or twenties with acute or convalescent COVID-19.

This chain joins TRBV7-2 and TRBJ1-1; a possible D gene is TRBD1 (5 bases). Germline V gives CDR1 SGHTA, CDR2 FQGNSA. V shed 5 bases and J shed 2 bases, with 18 bases lying between them. The length of the CDR3 is 16 residues. DNA of the CDR3: TGTGCCAGCAGCCAACGGCGGGGGAGTGAAAACACTGAAGCTTTCTTT. Its translation: CASSQRRGSENTEAFF.

Of note for this clone: The junction shows a germline mismatch at one end, possibly a read error. The V gene is TRBV6-2 or TRBV6-3, the J gene TRBJ2-2; D is unclear. This CDR3 has 13 amino acids. Germline lookup yields CDR1 MNHEY and CDR2 SVGEGT. The CDR3 spells CASSYRNIGELFF. As DNA, the CDR3 is TGTGCCAGCAGTTACAGAAACATCGGGGAGCTGTTTTTT.

The chain combines TRBV12-3 or TRBV12-4 with TRBJ1-1; tentatively, D is TRBD1 (5 bases). Trimming removed 7 bases from V and 4 bases from J, with 10 bases in between. The CDR3 contains 12 residues. In DNA form, the CDR3 reads TGTGCCAGCAAAGGGGAAAGCACTGAAGCTTTCTTT. It translates to CASKGESTEAFF.

The chain joins TRBV25-1 to TRBJ1-5; 9 bases agree with TRBD1. The CDR3 loop spans 15 amino acids. Germline V gene lookup returns CDR1 MGHDK and CDR2 SYGVNS. J lost 4 bases, V lost 6 bases, and 7 bases had no gene match. The CDR3 DNA reads as TGTGCCAGCAGCGGGGACAGGGTGATTAATCAGCCCCAGCATTTT. This gives the protein CASSGDRVINQPQHF. Supplemented by reference TRBV25-1 and TRBJ1-5, the full variable domain reads EADIYQTPRYLVIGTGKKITLECSQTMGHDKMYWYQQDPGMELHLIHYSYGVNSTEKGDLSSESTVSRIRTEHFPLTLESARPSHTSQYLCASSGDRVINQPQHFGDGTRLSIL.

V and J are TRBV6-6 and TRBJ1-5, with 7 bases identical to TRBD1. V was pared by 0 bases and J by 7 bases, with 6 bases of the junction left unmatched. Germline V gene data show CDR1 as MNHNY and CDR2 as SVGAGI (reference sequence). The CDR3 covers 15 residues. The CDR3 reads CASSYSHRGNQPQHF. Written as DNA, the CDR3 is TGTGCCAGCAGTTACTCTCACAGGGGAAACCAGCCCCAGCATTTT.

CDR3: CASGTGGYEQYF. CDR3 DNA sequence: TGTGCCAGCGGGACAGGGGGCTACGAGCAGTACTTC. The rearrangement links TRBV2 to TRBJ2-7, with 11 bases lining up with TRBD1. J was trimmed by 3 bases and V by 8 bases; bases with no gene match: 0. The germline gives CDR1 SNHLY, CDR2 FYNNEI. This CDR3 contains 12 residues.

This chain uses TRBV18 with TRBJ1-2, with D tentatively TRBD1 (5 bases). The germline V gene has CDR1 KGHSH and CDR2 LQKENI. The CDR3 extends over 15 amino acids. The V gene lost 6 bases and the J gene lost 4 bases, with 18 bases spanning the gap. The CDR3 nucleotides read TGTGCCAGCTCTCCTGGACCCTGGGGGGTCTATGGCTACACCTTC. This translates into CASSPGPWGVYGYTF.

The V and J genes are TRBV4-3 and TRBJ1-6; D not certain. V was shortened by 1 base and J by 10 bases, with 17 bases between the two germline ends. The CDR3 totals 16 residues. The germline CDR1 and CDR2 sequences are LGHNA and YSLEER. The CDR3 region has the DNA TGCGCCAGCAGCCAAGTCCCCCCAGGTTCTGGGTCACCCCTCCACTTT. This gives the protein CASSQVPPGSGSPLHF.

The chain combines TRBV14 with TRBJ2-1, with D possibly TRBD2 on 5 matching bases. The V end was cut by 0 bases, the J end by 14 bases, with 17 bases between. Germline V gene data show CDR1 as SGHDN and CDR2 as FVKESK. The CDR3 consists of 14 residues. The CDR3 protein is CASSQDLIGLSKFF. CDR3 nucleotide sequence: TGTGCCAGCAGCCAAGATCTTATCGGACTCTCCAAGTTCTTC.

The chain couples TRBV5-5 to TRBJ1-6; D is unresolved. With 2 bases removed from V and 11 bases from J, the gap between germline ends came to 17 bases. Looked up from germline, CDR1 is SGHKS and CDR2 is YYEKEE (reference sequence). This CDR3 comprises 15 residues. The CDR3 sequence is CASSFADSQGTPLHF. In DNA, the CDR3 is TGTGCCAGCAGCTTCGCGGACTCCCAAGGGACACCCCTCCACTTT.

The genes are TRBV12-2 and TRBJ1-2; TRBD1 is the table's D call and was not checked against the DNA. TRBV12-2 is a pseudogene segment. The CDR3 has 13 amino acids. CDR3 DNA: TGTGCAAGTCGCGCGGACAGGCATTATGGCTACACCTTC. As protein: CASRADRHYGYTF.

The chain joins TRBV7-2 to TRBJ1-1; D ambiguous. The CDR3 runs to 18 residues. CDR1 and CDR2 (germline): SGHTA, FQGNSA. V shed 3 bases and J shed 0 bases, with 20 bases lying between them. DNA of the CDR3: TGTGCCAGCAGCTTGAACCCCCGAGAACCCGAATTGAACACTGAAGCTTTCTTT. This codes for CASSLNPREPELNTEAFF.

This clone was seen just once. This chain joins TRBV18 and TRBJ2-3, with 7 bases aligning to TRBD1. With V trimmed by 2 bases and J by 1 base, 12 bases remained unmatched. Germline CDR1 KGHSH, CDR2 LQKENI. The CDR3 runs 18 residues. The CDR3 loop is CASSPVGTVMWGTDTQYF. The CDR3 region has the DNA TGTGCCAGCTCACCAGTTGGGACAGTAATGTGGGGCACAGATACGCAGTATTTT.

This chain joins TRBV13 and TRBJ1-2, with no clear D. Deletions cut 3 bases from V and 4 bases from J, with 9 bases between. The CDR3 sequence is 13 residues long. The germline V gene encodes CDR1 PRHDT and CDR2 FYEKMQ (reference sequence). The CDR3 nucleotides read TGTGCCAGCAGCTTCCAACAGCTCTATGGCTACACCTTC. It codes for CASSFQQLYGYTF.

The chain employs TRBV5-5 and TRBJ2-5, with D perhaps matching TRBD1 (5 bases). Between the trimmed V and J ends, which lost 4 bases and 4 bases, there was a span of 14 bases. The germline V gene encodes CDR1 SGHKS and CDR2 YYEKEE (reference sequence). This CDR3 contains 14 residues. This chain's CDR3 is CASSIFREGETQYF. The CDR3 DNA is TGTGCCAGCAGCATCTTCAGGGAAGGAGAGACCCAGTACTTC.

The chain is built from TRBV4-2 and TRBJ1-2; unclear D gene. Germline assignment: CDR1 LGHNA and CDR2 YNFKEQ. The length of the CDR3 is 14 residues. V lost 0 bases and J lost 9, with 14 bases in between. CDR3 sequence reads: CASSQEEPRASYTF. CDR3 coding DNA: TGTGCCAGCAGCCAAGAAGAGCCGAGGGCAAGCTACACCTTC.